This T cell receptor (beta chain) was sequenced during a study of T cell responses to AZD1222 COVID-19 vaccine. This clone was found once. The germline gives CDR1 SGHKS, CDR2 YYEKEE (reference sequence). V was shortened by 2 bases and J by 5 bases, with 13 bases between the two germline ends. The CDR3 extends over 14 amino acids. Only in-frame clones appear in the TCRdb table, and some are missing; sequencing was by immunoSEQ multiplex PCR. Of 250,000 to 300,000 clones in the sample, almost 95% are singletons; the top ten hold 0.5% to 0.65%. Sequences were derived from peripheral blood, sampled 28 days after the second AZD1222 dose. This chain links TRBV5-5 with TRBJ1-2; D perhaps matches TRBD1 (6 bases). The receptor was derived from an adult who received the AZD1222 COVID-19 vaccine. The CDR3, as DNA: TGTGCCAGCAGCTTACCGGACAGCTGGTATGGCTACACCTTC. Protein sequence: CASSLPDSWYGYTF.